One and the same sample provided the 28 T cell receptor beta chains below, sequenced in a study of CD8+CD57+ T cells in acquired aplastic anemia (dated by TCRdb to about 2018). This sample was sequenced with an Illumina HiSeq 2000. TCR beta VDJ combination and CDR3 sequence profiling used genomic DNA as the template. TCRdb ran its own pipeline on the public reads, namely fastp trimming at Q25 and MiXCR clone calling, and kept in-frame beta chains. Identical CDR3 protein sequences are pooled into one entry, listed with their most common genes and DNA. Recorded for this sample are a few hundred thousand distinct CDR3 sequences; approximately 60% of them occurred a single time. The ten largest make up approximately 32% of the sample. Sequencing was carried out using sorted CD4+, CD8+, or CD8+CD57+ T cells (not recorded which) from PBMCs. The receptors were gathered from a human donor in good health.

The chain employs TRBV7-9 and TRBJ2-1; D is perhaps TRBD1 (6 bases). Germline CDR1 SEHNR, CDR2 FQNEAQ (reference sequence). V gave up 3 bases and J gave up 5 bases, with 14 bases separating them. The CDR3 spans 15 residues. DNA for the CDR3: TGTGCCAGCAGCTTCACAGGGAAACCTGACAATGAGCAGTTCTTC. Amino acids: CASSFTGKPDNEQFF.

V is TRBV12-3 or TRBV12-4 and J is TRBJ1-1, with 7 bases aligning to TRBD1. The CDR3 spans 15 residues. The V gene end was trimmed by 6 bases and the J gene end by 1 base; junction bases not matched to a gene: 8. This chain's CDR3 is CASSYTGTANTEAFF. CDR3 bases: TGTGCCAGCAGCTATACCGGGACAGCGAACACTGAAGCTTTCTTT.

This clonotype showed up many times. The chain links TRBV7-6 to TRBJ2-3; D is possibly TRBD1 or TRBD2 (6 bases each). Trimming removed 5 bases from V and 6 bases from J, with 15 bases in between. The CDR3 has 14 residues. The germline V gene encodes CDR1 SGHVS and CDR2 FNYEAQ. The CDR3 nucleotides read TGTGCCAGCAGCCTCCCGGGGGCCCCCGATACGCAGTATTTT. This sequence encodes CASSLPGAPDTQYF.

The CDR3, as DNA: TGTGCCAGCAACCCCGGTAGGGCGTCACCCCTCCACTTT. The encoded protein is CASNPGRASPLHF. The rearrangement uses TRBV7-2 and TRBJ1-6; D gene uncertain. Trimming stripped 7 bases from V and 10 bases from J, with 14 bases between. CDR3 length: 13 residues. The germline V gene has CDR1 SGHTA and CDR2 FQGNSA. The full variable domain, in which reference TRBV7-2 and TRBJ1-6 provide the parts outside the CDR3, is GAGVSQSPSNKVTEKGKDVELRCDPISGHTALYWYRQSLGQGLEFLIYFQGNSAPDKSGLPSDRFSAERTGGSVSTLTIQRTQQEDSAVYLCASNPGRASPLHFGNGTRLTVT.

This clonotype came up many times. CDR3 DNA: TGCAGTGCCACGGGTAAGGATTATAGCAATCAGCCCCAGCATTTT. Its translation: CSATGKDYSNQPQHF. V gene TRBV20-1 combines with J gene TRBJ1-5; D ambiguous. This CDR3 is built from 15 residues. Trimming took 6 bases from V and 0 from J, leaving 15 bases between them. CDR1 is DFQATT, CDR2 SNEGSKA, per germline (reference sequence).

The rearrangement links TRBV6-4 to TRBJ2-1; perhaps TRBD2 as D (7 bases). Germline V gene lookup returns CDR1 MRHNA and CDR2 SNTAGT. Trimming took 5 bases from V and 9 from J, leaving 20 bases between them. The CDR3 has 15 residues. CDR3 loop: CASSLQGRANTEQFF. The CDR3, as DNA: TGTGCCAGCAGTCTCCAGGGGAGGGCTAACACTGAGCAGTTCTTC.

This clonotype was seen only a few times. This rearrangement joins TRBV6-2 or TRBV6-3 to TRBJ1-1; 7 nucleotides line up with TRBD1. The CDR3 has 16 residues. Germline V gene data show CDR1 as MNHEY and CDR2 as SVGEGT. V was clipped by 1 base and J by 4 bases; unmatched bases: 9. Here the CDR3 reads CASSYFKGAPGTEAFF. Here the CDR3 DNA reads TGTGCCAGCAGTTACTTTAAGGGGGCGCCGGGCACTGAAGCTTTCTTT.

This clonotype came up a few times. This sequence may be a read error, since a much larger clone differs from it by one base. This chain joins TRBV20-1 and TRBJ1-3; D not certain. The V gene's germline CDR1 is DFQATT and CDR2 SNEGSKA (reference sequence). The CDR3 is made up of 14 amino acids. The DNA of the CDR3 is TGCAGTGGCACTACAGAAGACCCCGGAAACACCATACATTTT. Residues: CSGTTEDPGNTIHF.

The chain joins TRBV6-1 to TRBJ2-7, with D unclear. V dropped 5 bases and J dropped 2 bases, with 7 bases sitting between them. Per the germline V gene, CDR1 is MNHNS and CDR2 is SASEGT. This CDR3 contains 12 residues. CDR3 DNA sequence: TGTGCCAGCAGTTACGGGCCCTACGAGCAGTACTTC. Translated: CASSYGPYEQYF.

The chain couples TRBV5-1 to TRBJ2-7; D uncertain. Trimming left V 0 bases short and J 3 bases short, with 10 bases between. Germline loops: CDR1 SGHRS, CDR2 YFSETQ. The CDR3 is 14 residues long. The CDR3 reads CASSLAGRYYEQYF. The CDR3 DNA reads as TGCGCCAGCAGCTTGGCAGGCAGGTACTACGAGCAGTACTTC.

Note on this clonotype: A much larger clone differs by one base, so this may be a read error. The chain carries TRBV7-8 and TRBJ1-1; tentatively, D is TRBD1 (6 bases). The germline V gene encodes CDR1 SGHVS and CDR2 FQNEAQ. The CDR3 contains 16 residues. This CDR3 reads CAGSLAGDKLYTEAFF. The CDR3 DNA is TGTGCCGGCAGCTTAGCGGGGGACAAGCTTTACACTGAAGCTTTCTTT.

Worth noting for this clonotype: The conserved closing phenylalanine or tryptophan is absent in this CDR3, likely reflecting a read error. This chain connects TRBV7-9 to TRBJ2-7; 7 nucleotides agree with TRBD2. The CDR3 extends over 14 amino acids. V was pared by 3 bases and J by 5 bases, with 7 bases of the junction left unmatched. Germline loops: CDR1 SEHNR, CDR2 FQNEAQ (reference sequence). This CDR3 is CASSFGSSGHEQYS. CDR3 nucleotides: TGTGCCAGCAGCTTCGGATCTAGCGGCCACGAGCAGTACTCC.

The genes are TRBV14 and TRBJ2-1; D gene uncertain. The V gene's germline CDR1 is SGHDN and CDR2 FVKESK. V was pared by 1 base and J by 9 bases, with 7 bases between. This CDR3 is built from 12 residues. The CDR3: CASSQVWSEQFF. The CDR3 coding sequence is TGTGCCAGCAGCCAAGTGTGGAGTGAGCAGTTCTTC. The whole variable domain, filled in from reference TRBV14 and TRBJ2-1, reads EAGVTQFPSHSVIEKGQTVTLRCDPISGHDNLYWYRRVMGKEIKFLLHFVKESKQDESGMPNNRFLAERTGGTYSTLKVQPAELEDSGVYFCASSQVWSEQFFGPGTRLTVL.

This clonotype has more than one count but fewer than ten. V and J are TRBV7-9 and TRBJ1-1, with a possible D match to TRBD1 (5 bases). From germline, CDR1 is SEHNR and CDR2 FQNEAQ (reference sequence). This CDR3 contains 13 residues. The V gene lost 3 bases and the J gene lost 6 bases, with 11 bases spanning the gap. The CDR3 sequence: CASSLDGAPEAFF. The CDR3 DNA is TGTGCCAGCAGCTTGGACGGGGCGCCTGAAGCTTTCTTT.

The rearrangement joins TRBV20-1 to TRBJ2-7; TRBD1 agrees at 7 bases. In germline, CDR1 is DFQATT, CDR2 SNEGSKA (reference sequence). V was clipped by 6 bases and J by 2 bases; unmatched bases: 16. This CDR3 spans 16 amino acids. The CDR3 reads CSAGDSGQAAPYEQYF. Written as DNA, the CDR3 is TGCAGTGCCGGGGATTCCGGACAGGCTGCCCCCTACGAGCAGTACTTC.

The chain carries TRBV5-1 and TRBJ2-3, with 7 nucleotides matching TRBD1. V was clipped by 0 bases and J by 1 base; unmatched bases: 5. The germline CDR1 and CDR2 sequences are SGHRS and YFSETQ. CDR3 length: 16 residues. This CDR3 reads CASSLGGTGGTDTQYF. The CDR3 DNA reads TGCGCCAGCAGCTTGGGGGGAACAGGGGGCACAGATACGCAGTATTTT.

The V and J genes are TRBV20-1 and TRBJ1-2; TRBD1 matches at 10 bases. V was pared by 0 bases and J by 5 bases, with 6 bases of the junction left unmatched. The germline CDR1 and CDR2 sequences are DFQATT and SNEGSKA (reference sequence). This CDR3 spans 15 amino acids. CDR3 bases: TGCAGTGCTAGAGATGTCGGGACAGGGGCGTATGGCTACACCTTC. It codes for CSARDVGTGAYGYTF.

This clonotype showed up many times. The rearrangement joins TRBV27 to TRBJ2-7; possible D gene TRBD2, 6 bases. The CDR3 contains 13 residues. CDR1 and CDR2 from the germline V gene are MNHEY and SMNVEV (reference sequence). V was clipped by 7 bases and J by 1 base, with 11 bases between them. CDR3 DNA sequence: TGTGCCAGCAAGCTACGGGAGTCCTACGAGCAGTACTTC. This translates into CASKLRESYEQYF.

The rearrangement uses TRBV29-1 and TRBJ2-7; D ambiguous. Germline V lookup: CDR1 SQVTM, CDR2 ANQGSEA. This CDR3 contains 12 residues. Trimming took off 4 bases at V and 2 bases at J, with 9 bases between the two ends. The CDR3 sequence: CSVGVGPYEQYF. The DNA for the CDR3 is TGCAGCGTTGGTGTGGGCCCCTACGAGCAGTACTTC.

In DNA form, the CDR3 reads TGTGCCAGCAGCTTAGCCGGCCAGGTGAACACTGAAGCTTTCTTT. Its protein product is CASSLAGQVNTEAFF. The V gene is TRBV7-8, the J gene TRBJ1-1; D is unresolved. V lost 0 bases to trimming and J lost 0 bases, with 8 bases between them. Germline V gene sequence: CDR1 SGHVS, CDR2 FQNEAQ. The CDR3 has 15 amino acids.

The chain recombines TRBV7-9 with TRBJ1-1; D uncertain. The length of the CDR3 is 13 residues. Trimming removed 5 bases from V and 6 bases from J, with 13 bases in between. Germline CDR1 is SEHNR and CDR2 is FQNEAQ (reference sequence). The CDR3 DNA is TGTGCCAGCAGCCCTCTTGCCTTGGCTGAAGCTTTCTTT. It is translated as CASSPLALAEAFF.

CDR3 coding DNA: TGCAGTGCTAGGACAAGTAGGGGGCACCGCTCCTACGAGCAGTACTTC. This gives the protein CSARTSRGHRSYEQYF. J is TRBJ2-7 and V is TRBV20-1, with 7 bases matching TRBD1. Trimming cost V 3 bases and J 0 bases; bases outside gene matches: 11. This CDR3 is built from 16 residues. The V gene's germline CDR1 is DFQATT and CDR2 SNEGSKA (reference sequence).

The chain joins TRBV7-3 to TRBJ2-7; 13 bases map to TRBD2. Germline CDR1 SGHTA, CDR2 FQGTGA. V shed 2 bases, J shed 6 bases, and the junction held 10 bases outside the gene matches. The CDR3 sequence is 17 residues long. DNA of the CDR3: TGTGCCAGCAGCTTAGTAAGCGGGACTAGCGGGATTCTCGAGCAGTACTTC. As protein: CASSLVSGTSGILEQYF.

This chain links TRBV7-3 with TRBJ2-1; 9 nucleotides line up with TRBD2. Trimming took 5 bases from V and 8 from J; bases not matched to a gene: 10. This CDR3 spans 15 amino acids. Germline CDR1 and CDR2: SGHTA and FQGTGA. In nucleotides, the CDR3 is TGTGCCAGCAGCCCCGGGACTAGCAATTACGATGAGCAGTTCTTC. The encoded protein is CASSPGTSNYDEQFF.

This rearrangement joins TRBV24-1 to TRBJ2-1; D call uncertain. The CDR3 has 16 residues. The V gene's germline CDR1 is KGHDR and CDR2 SFDVKD. Trimming left V 2 bases short and J 8 bases short, with 18 bases between. Written as DNA, the CDR3 is TGTGCCACCAGTGATTCGGTCGGCAGATTTTACGATGAGCAGTTCTTC. This sequence encodes CATSDSVGRFYDEQFF.

V gene TRBV29-1 combines with J gene TRBJ2-7; maybe TRBD2 (6 bases). The CDR3 contains 13 residues. CDR1 SQVTM and CDR2 ANQGSEA come from the germline V gene. Deletions cut 4 bases from V and 4 bases from J, with 14 bases between. CDR3 bases: TGCAGCGTTGTTACGGGGGAAACGTACGAGCAGTACTTC. It encodes CSVVTGETYEQYF.

This clonotype was observed once. One end of the junction fails to match germline, which may point to a read error. The chain has TRBV7-2 and TRBJ2-7; tentatively, D is TRBD2 (5 bases). This CDR3 contains 14 residues. The germline V gene has CDR1 SGHTA and CDR2 FQGNSA. CDR3 DNA: TGCGCCAGCAGCTTACCCAACGAGGGAGACGAGCAGTACTTC. Protein sequence: CASSLPNEGDEQYF.

This clonotype was detected ten times or more. The chain carries TRBV6-5 and TRBJ2-1, with D unclear. The CDR3 spans 16 residues. Trimming shortened V by 5 bases and J by 0 bases, and 14 bases separated the two germline ends. CDR1 is MNHEY and CDR2 is SVGAGI in the germline V gene. The chain's CDR3 is CASSPDLLHSYNEQFF. Here the CDR3 DNA reads TGTGCCAGCAGTCCGGACCTCCTTCACTCCTACAATGAGCAGTTCTTC.